The source of this T cell receptor beta chain is a study of blood T cell repertoires in COVID-19. Clones were sequenced by immunoSEQ multiplex PCR, and TCRdb holds only the in-frame ones, with some missing. Of about 85,000 clones in the sample, 90% were seen once. Germline assignment: CDR1 MDHEN and CDR2 SYDVKM. The CDR3 has 13 amino acids. Trimming left V 10 bases short and J 4 bases short, with 14 bases between. The sequenced sample was peripheral blood. The TCR comes from a woman older than 75 with active or convalescent COVID-19. The chain is built from TRBV28 and TRBJ1-5, with D hard to call. The CDR3 coding sequence is TGTGCCACCGCGACACTCAATAATCAGCCCCAGCATTTT. Translated, it gives CATATLNNQPQHF.